Each of the 5 T cell receptor beta chains below was sequenced from the same sample in a study of CD8+CD57+ T cells in acquired aplastic anemia. The template used for profiling TCR beta VDJ and CDR3 was genomic DNA. MiXCR was run by TCRdb on the reads, yielding one entry per CDR3 protein. Among approximately 220,000 distinct CDR3 sequences listed, around 43% were seen once. Patients sequenced had flow cytometry evidence of CD8+CD57+ cell expansion. Sequences were obtained from sorted CD4+, CD8+, or CD8+CD57+ T cells (not recorded which) from PBMCs. The receptors were sampled from a human donor with aplastic anemia.

This clonotype was observed at least ten times. V is TRBV12-3 or TRBV12-4 and J is TRBJ1-2; the D is unclear. This CDR3 region has 14 residues. The ends were cut back, 3 bases at V and 3 bases at J, with 11 bases in the middle. In nucleotides, the CDR3 is TGTGCCAGCAGTTTGGGTCAGGCAGACTATGGCTACACCTTC. Amino acid sequence: CASSLGQADYGYTF.

This chain uses TRBV5-1 with TRBJ1-2, with TRBD1 matching over 7 bases. This CDR3 contains 13 residues. V lost 0 bases, J lost 8 bases, and 4 bases stayed unmatched. Germline values: CDR1 SGHRS, CDR2 YFSETQ. CDR3 loop: CASSLEGAEGYTF. CDR3 nucleotide sequence: TGCGCCAGCAGCTTGGAGGGGGCGGAAGGCTACACCTTC. The variable domain in full, with the rest retrieved from reference TRBV5-1 and TRBJ1-2, is KAGVTQTPRYLIKTRGQQVTLSCSPISGHRSVSWYQQTPGQGLQFLFEYFSETQRNKGNFPGRFSGRQFSNSRSEMNVSTLELGDSALYLCASSLEGAEGYTFGSGTRLTVV.

In its sample, this clonotype was seen once. J is TRBJ2-1 and V is TRBV9, with 7 nucleotides matching TRBD2. The CDR3 runs 15 residues. Germline trimming cut 0 bases from V and 3 bases from J; bases unmatched to any gene: 3. Germline assignment: CDR1 SGDLS and CDR2 YYNGEE. The CDR3 sequence is CASSVVSSGYNEQFF. The CDR3 DNA is TGTGCCAGCAGCGTAGTTTCTAGCGGCTACAATGAGCAGTTCTTC.

Only one count was recorded for this clonotype. One end of the junction fails to match germline, which may point to a read error. V and J are TRBV25-1 and TRBJ1-2; no clear D. CDR1 MGHDK and CDR2 SYGVNS come from the germline V gene. This CDR3 comprises 13 residues. The CDR3: CASSEEWGGGCTF. DNA for the CDR3: TGTGCCAGCAGTGAAGAGTGGGGAGGTGGCTGCACCTTC.

This clonotype was found once. In this CDR3 the conserved last residue, phenylalanine or tryptophan, is missing, so a read error is likely. The chain recombines TRBV12-3 or TRBV12-4 with TRBJ1-1, with a tentative D call TRBD1 (6 bases). Trimming took off 6 bases at V and 1 base at J, with 15 bases between the two ends. The CDR3 spans 15 residues. The DNA for the CDR3 is TGTGCCAGCAGCCTCCCCGGGACACAGAACACTGAAGCTTTCTCT. It translates to CASSLPGTQNTEAFS.